This T cell receptor beta chain stems from a study of T-cell reconstitution after alpha-beta-depleted transplantation in children. This clonotype showed up just a few times. The trim removed 6 bases at V and 7 bases at J, leaving 8 bases unmatched. The CDR3 covers 15 residues. Unique molecular identifiers were incorporated into the prepared TCRbeta library. TCRdb fed the PCR reads into MiXCR, producing one record per CDR3 protein. The data show about 410,000 distinct CDR3 sequences, about a fifth seen once. This TCR was recovered from a human donor who donated a stem cell graft to a child with acute myeloid leukemia. Sequenced material: PBMCs from the stem cell graft donor, taken from the stem cell graft. The chain combines TRBV12-3 or TRBV12-4 with TRBJ2-1; 11 bases are shared with TRBD2. The CDR3 coding sequence is TGTGCCAGCAGCGCTAGCGGGAGGAATGGGAATGAGCAGTTCTTC. Translation gives CASSASGRNGNEQFF.